This T cell receptor beta chain was observed in a study of cytomegalovirus exposure and HLA in healthy donors. 13 Jbeta primers and 60 Vbeta primers were used for the PCR. In the source study's methods: Later reanalysis found 75 million to 100 million unique TCR beta chains, around 11 million of them shared. Assay used: immunoSEQ multiplex PCR; TCRdb lists only in-frame clones, some missing. Clone size and V and J calls were adopted from that table, with D and trimming inferred from the DNA. The sample holds around 100,000 clones, 65% to 75% seen once. The V end was cut by 3 bases, the J end by 0 bases, with 11 bases between. The CDR3 loop spans 15 amino acids. Germline V gene sequence: CDR1 LNHDA, CDR2 SQIVND (reference sequence).

The rearrangement joins TRBV19 to TRBJ2-5; D perhaps matches TRBD1 (5 bases). The sample consisted of PBMCs. The clonotype was recovered from a man aged 25 to 40 in good health and CMV-seropositive. CDR3 residues: CASSIGQGYQETQYF. CDR3 in DNA: TGTGCCAGTAGTATCGGGCAGGGATACCAAGAGACCCAGTACTTC.